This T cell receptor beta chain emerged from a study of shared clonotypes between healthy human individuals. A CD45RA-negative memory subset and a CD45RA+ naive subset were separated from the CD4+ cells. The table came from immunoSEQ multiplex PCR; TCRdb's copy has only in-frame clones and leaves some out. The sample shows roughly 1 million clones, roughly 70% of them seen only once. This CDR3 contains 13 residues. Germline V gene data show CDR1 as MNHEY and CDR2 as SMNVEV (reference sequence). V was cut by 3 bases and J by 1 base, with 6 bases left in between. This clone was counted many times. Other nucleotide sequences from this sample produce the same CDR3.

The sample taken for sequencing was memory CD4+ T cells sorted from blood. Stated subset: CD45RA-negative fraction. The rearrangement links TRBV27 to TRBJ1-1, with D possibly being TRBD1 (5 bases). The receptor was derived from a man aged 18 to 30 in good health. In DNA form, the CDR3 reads TGTGCCAGCAGTTTGGGGGGGAACACTGAAGCTTTCTTT. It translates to CASSLGGNTEAFF.